This T cell receptor (beta chain) was found in a study of OX40 agonist ivuxolimab in advanced cancers. Worth noting for this clone: Its specificity is unknown.

General study results and limits: Partial responders at 0.1-3.0 mg/kg had among the lowest clonal expansion. Some of the nonresponding patients also showed low levels of normalized T-cell clonal expansion. In CD8+ T cells, expanded clones were on average more numerous than in CD4+.

Clones were read by immunoSEQ multiplex PCR, and TCRdb kept only the in-frame ones, dropping some. The table lists under 150,000 clones, 85% to 90% of them singletons, with approximately 0.55% in the top ten. The CDR3 covers 15 residues. CDR1 and CDR2 from the germline V gene are MDHEN and SYDVKM. After removal of 4 bases from V and 14 bases from J, the junction contained 10 bases not matched to a gene. The TCR originated in an adult with an advanced solid tumor such as melanoma, head and neck, liver or kidney cancer. This sample comprised CD4+ or CD8+ T cells sorted from blood, obtained in a trial of the OX40 agonist ivuxolimab. The gene calls are TRBV28 and TRBJ1-6; TRBD1 matches 11 bases. The DNA for the CDR3 is TGTGCCAGCAGTTCGACTGGACAGGGGGCTGGGGCCCTCCACTTT. Protein: CASSSTGQGAGALHF.